This T cell receptor beta chain was recorded in a study of T cell responses to AZD1222 COVID-19 vaccine. Overall study findings and caveats: A mostly white British donor set with more females was recruited, and clonal diversity was possibly underestimated. In the spike-specific TCR repertoire, nearly half reportedly target unmutated variant regions. Distributed over spike, vaccine-associated CD4 TCRs predominated at 160-218 and 743-854.

The table came from immunoSEQ multiplex PCR; TCRdb's copy has only in-frame clones and leaves some out. The sample shows over 70,000 clones, 89% of them seen only once. Deletions cut 8 bases from V and 3 bases from J, with 7 bases between. The germline gives CDR1 LNHDA, CDR2 SQIVND (reference sequence). This CDR3 region has 11 residues. Notes on this clone: Its antigen remains unidentified.

This chain uses TRBV19 with TRBJ1-1; D is undetermined. The receptor comes from an adult who received the AZD1222 COVID-19 vaccine. The material was peripheral blood, obtained 28 days after the second AZD1222 dose. The CDR3 loop is CASSYHTEAFF. In nucleotides, the CDR3 is TGTGCCAGTTCGTACCACACTGAAGCTTTCTTT.